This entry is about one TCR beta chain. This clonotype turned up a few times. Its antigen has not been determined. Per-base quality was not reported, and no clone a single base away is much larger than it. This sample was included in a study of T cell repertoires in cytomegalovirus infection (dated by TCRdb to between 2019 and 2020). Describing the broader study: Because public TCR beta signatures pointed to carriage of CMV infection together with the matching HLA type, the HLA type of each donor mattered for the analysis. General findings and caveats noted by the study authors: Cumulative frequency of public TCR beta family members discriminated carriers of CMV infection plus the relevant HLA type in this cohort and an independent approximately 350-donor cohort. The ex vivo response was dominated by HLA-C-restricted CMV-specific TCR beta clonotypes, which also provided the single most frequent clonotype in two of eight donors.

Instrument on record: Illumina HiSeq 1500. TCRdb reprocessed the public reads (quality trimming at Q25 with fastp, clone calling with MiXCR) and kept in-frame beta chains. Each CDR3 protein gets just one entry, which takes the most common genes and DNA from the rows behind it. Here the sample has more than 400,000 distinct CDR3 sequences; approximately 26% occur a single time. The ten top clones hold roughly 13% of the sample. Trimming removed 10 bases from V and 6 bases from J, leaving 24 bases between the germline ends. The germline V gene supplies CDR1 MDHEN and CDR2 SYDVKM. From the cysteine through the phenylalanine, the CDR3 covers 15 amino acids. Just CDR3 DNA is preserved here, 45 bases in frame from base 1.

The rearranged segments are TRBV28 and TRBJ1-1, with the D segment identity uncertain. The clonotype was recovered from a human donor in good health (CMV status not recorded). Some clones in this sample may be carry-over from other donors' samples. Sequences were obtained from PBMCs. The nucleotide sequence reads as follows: TGTGCCACCTTCTCGAGTGCAGAACCCCCAGCTGAAGCTTTCTTT. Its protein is CATFSSAEPPAEAFF.